The sequence of this T cell receptor beta chain was determined in a study of blood T cells in healthy people across ages. A second roughly 7 to 11 cycle PCR used barcoded and J-beta primers. TCRdb processed the 5' RACE reads anew with MiXCR; each CDR3 protein has one entry. The repertoire includes more than 450,000 distinct CDR3 sequences, over 25% of them detected once, and about 3.9% sits in the top ten. Germline assignment: CDR1 SQVTM and CDR2 ANQGSEA. After removal of 4 bases from V and 2 bases from J, the junction contained 8 bases not matched to a gene. This CDR3 is built from 15 residues. A further study also used this sample, focusing on T cells of mothers and their children.

The source of this sequence is a boy between 2 and 10 years old in good health. Material for sequencing was blood. V usage is TRBV29-1 and J usage is TRBJ2-7; 10 bases are a match to TRBD1. CDR3 residues: CSVGKGGTGAYEQYF. DNA for the CDR3: TGCAGCGTTGGAAAGGGTGGGACAGGGGCCTACGAGCAGTACTTC.